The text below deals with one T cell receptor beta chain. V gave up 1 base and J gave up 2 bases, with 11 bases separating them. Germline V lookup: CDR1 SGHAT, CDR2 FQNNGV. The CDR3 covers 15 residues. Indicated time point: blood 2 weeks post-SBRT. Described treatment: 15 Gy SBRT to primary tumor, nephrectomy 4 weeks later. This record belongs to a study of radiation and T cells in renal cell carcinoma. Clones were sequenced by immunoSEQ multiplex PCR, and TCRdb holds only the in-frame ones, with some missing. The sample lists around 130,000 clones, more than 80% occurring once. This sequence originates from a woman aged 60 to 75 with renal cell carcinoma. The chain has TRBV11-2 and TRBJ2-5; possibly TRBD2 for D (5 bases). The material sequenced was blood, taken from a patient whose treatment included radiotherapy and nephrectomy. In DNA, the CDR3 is TGTGCCAGCAGCTTAGGAGGTCGGGGACAAGAGACCCAGTACTTC. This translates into CASSLGGRGQETQYF.